The rows below give T cell receptor beta chains drawn from one sample of a study of cytomegalovirus exposure and HLA in healthy donors. TCRdb keeps only in-frame clones here, not all; method: immunoSEQ multiplex PCR. The sample shows approximately 150,000 clones, roughly nine tenths of them seen only once. Sequencing was done on a sample of PBMCs. These receptors all come from a woman aged 18-30 years in good health and CMV-seropositive. Both conserved end residues are part of each CDR3. D genes are given only for firm matches. Size is omitted from some rows. Given values are once, few, many or a class for expanded clones.

D,size,length,J,V,DNA,CDR3
NA,NA,16,TRBJ2-3,TRBV4-1,TGCGCCAGCAGCCAAACCGGGACATCTAGCACAGATACGCAGTATTTT,CASSQTGTSSTDTQYF
TRBD2,NA,18,TRBJ2-5,TRBV5-1,TGCGCCAGCAGCCCAGAACCCTCTCTAGCGGGGGGGCAAGAGACCCAGTACTTC,CASSPEPSLAGGQETQYF
TRBD1,NA,15,TRBJ2-7,TRBV5-5,TGTGCCAGCAGCTTGTCTACAGGGGGTTTGGGCGAGCAGTACTTC,CASSLSTGGLGEQYF
NA,NA,15,TRBJ2-7,TRBV7-2,TGTGCCAGCAGCTCCCGGGACTTCGGCATCTACGAGCAGTACTTC,CASSSRDFGIYEQYF
NA,NA,17,TRBJ2-6,TRBV29-1,TGCAGCGTTGAGTGGCTAGCGAGTCCCTCTGGGGCCAACGTCCTGACTTTC,CSVEWLASPSGANVLTF
NA,NA,14,TRBJ2-3,TRBV9,TGTGCCAGCAGCGTACTAGCCGGGGAAGATACGCAGTATTTT,CASSVLAGEDTQYF
NA,NA,15,TRBJ1-3,TRBV2,TGTGCCAGCAGACAGGGACCGGGGCCTGGAAACACCATATATTTT,CASRQGPGPGNTIYF
TRBD1,few,14,TRBJ1-2,TRBV5-4,TGTGCCAGCAGCTTGGACAGGGGATGGTATGGCTACACCTTC,CASSLDRGWYGYTF
NA,once,11,TRBJ2-7,TRBV10-3,TGTGCCATCAGTGAGGAGAATGAGCAGTACTTC,CAISEENEQYF
NA,NA,13,TRBJ2-2,TRBV2,TGTGCCAGCAGATCGGGACTCCTGGGGGAGCTGTTTTTT,CASRSGLLGELFF
TRBD2,NA,15,TRBJ2-2,TRBV7-2,TGTGCCAGCACCCGTCCTAGCGGGAGCACCGGGGAGCTGTTTTTT,CASTRPSGSTGELFF
NA,NA,16,TRBJ2-2,TRBV5-4,TGTGCCAGCAGCCCGAACCAGGGGCTGTACACCGGGGAGCTGTTTTTT,CASSPNQGLYTGELFF
TRBD1,NA,16,TRBJ1-1,TRBV18,TGTGCCAGCTCGTTCGGACAGGGCAGCATGAACACTGAAGCTTTCTTT,CASSFGQGSMNTEAFF
NA,once,15,TRBJ2-1,TRBV11-1,TGTGCCAGCAGCCTACAGGGATTTAGTTACAATGAGCAGTTCTTC,CASSLQGFSYNEQFF
NA,NA,16,TRBJ2-3,TRBV5-1,TGCGCCAGCAGCACTGGACTGAGGGAAATCACAGATACGCAGTATTTT,CASSTGLREITDTQYF
TRBD2,NA,16,TRBJ2-7,TRBV5-1,TGCGCCAGCAGCTTGGCCAGACTAGCGGGGGGGCTTGAGCAGTACTTC,CASSLARLAGGLEQYF
NA,NA,14,TRBJ1-1,TRBV27,TGTGCCAGCAGTCCAAAGAGGTGGTCCGCTGAAGCTTTCTTT,CASSPKRWSAEAFF
TRBD1,NA,15,TRBJ1-6,TRBV18,TGTGCCAGCTCACCGCCGGGACAGAGGAACTCACCCCTCCACTTT,CASSPPGQRNSPLHF
TRBD1,NA,15,TRBJ2-1,TRBV6-5,TGTGCCAGCAGTTACTCGGCAGGGGGCCTGAATGAGCAGTTCTTC,CASSYSAGGLNEQFF
NA,NA,15,TRBJ2-1,TRBV4-2,TGTGCCAGCAGCCAAGTCGGGACACAGAACAATGAGCAGTTCTTC,CASSQVGTQNNEQFF
TRBD1,NA,14,TRBJ1-4,TRBV9,TGTGCCAGCAGCCCGGGACAGCCTAATGAAAAACTGTTTTTT,CASSPGQPNEKLFF
TRBD2,NA,21,TRBJ2-1,TRBV5-1,TGCGCCAGCAGCTCGGGACGGCCGGGACTAGCGGGGGCCAGCTCCTACAATGAGCAGTTCTTC,CASSSGRPGLAGASSYNEQFF
TRBD2,NA,17,TRBJ2-5,TRBV4-2,TGTGCCAGCAGCCAAGTGGCTAGCGGGGGGATACAAGAGACCCAGTACTTC,CASSQVASGGIQETQYF
TRBD1,NA,15,TRBJ2-5,TRBV28,TGTGCCAGCAGTTTAGAGGACAGGGGGCCAGAGACCCAGTACTTC,CASSLEDRGPETQYF
NA,NA,14,TRBJ2-7,TRBV10-3,TGTGCCGTGGGGCTGCGACAGGAAGGGTACGAGCAGTACTTC,CAVGLRQEGYEQYF